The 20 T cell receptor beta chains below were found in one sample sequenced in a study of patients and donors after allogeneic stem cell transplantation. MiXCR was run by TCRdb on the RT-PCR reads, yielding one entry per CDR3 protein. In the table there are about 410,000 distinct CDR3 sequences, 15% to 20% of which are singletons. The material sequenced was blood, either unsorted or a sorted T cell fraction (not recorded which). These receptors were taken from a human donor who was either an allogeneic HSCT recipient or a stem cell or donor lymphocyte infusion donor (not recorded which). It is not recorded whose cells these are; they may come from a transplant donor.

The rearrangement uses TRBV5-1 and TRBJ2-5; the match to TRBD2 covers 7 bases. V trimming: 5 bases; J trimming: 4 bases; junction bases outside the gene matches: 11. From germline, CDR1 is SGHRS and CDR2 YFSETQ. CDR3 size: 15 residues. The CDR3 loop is CASRGTGGVAETQYF. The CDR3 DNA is TGCGCCAGCAGGGGTACGGGAGGCGTGGCAGAGACCCAGTACTTC. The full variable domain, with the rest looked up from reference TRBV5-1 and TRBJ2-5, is KAGVTQTPRYLIKTRGQQVTLSCSPISGHRSVSWYQQTPGQGLQFLFEYFSETQRNKGNFPGRFSGRQFSNSRSEMNVSTLELGDSALYLCASRGTGGVAETQYFGPGTRLLVL.

The CDR3 coding sequence is TGTGCCAGCAGCTTAGGTCCAACTGGAAACACCATATATTTT. It translates to CASSLGPTGNTIYF. The V and J genes are TRBV7-6 and TRBJ1-3, with D hard to call. This CDR3 has 14 amino acids. The V gene's germline CDR1 is SGHVS and CDR2 FNYEAQ. V lost 1 base and J lost 2, with 6 bases in between.

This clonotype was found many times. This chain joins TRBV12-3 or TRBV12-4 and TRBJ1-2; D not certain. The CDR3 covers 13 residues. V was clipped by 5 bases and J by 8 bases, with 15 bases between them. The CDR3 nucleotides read TGTGCCAGCAGTCCGGACGGCCAACGGGGCTACACCTTC. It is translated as CASSPDGQRGYTF.

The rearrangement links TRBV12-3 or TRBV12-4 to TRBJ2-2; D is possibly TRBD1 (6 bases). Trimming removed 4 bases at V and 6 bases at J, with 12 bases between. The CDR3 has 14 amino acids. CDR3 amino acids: CASSSTTGSGELFF. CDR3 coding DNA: TGTGCCAGCAGTTCCACAACAGGGTCCGGGGAGCTGTTTTTT.

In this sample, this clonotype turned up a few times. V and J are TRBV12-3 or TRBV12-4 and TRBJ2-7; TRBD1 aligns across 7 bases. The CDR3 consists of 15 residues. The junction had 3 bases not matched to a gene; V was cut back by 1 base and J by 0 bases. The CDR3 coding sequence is TGTGCCAGCAGTTTAGAAGGGGGCAGCTCCTACGAGCAGTACTTC. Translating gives CASSLEGGSSYEQYF.

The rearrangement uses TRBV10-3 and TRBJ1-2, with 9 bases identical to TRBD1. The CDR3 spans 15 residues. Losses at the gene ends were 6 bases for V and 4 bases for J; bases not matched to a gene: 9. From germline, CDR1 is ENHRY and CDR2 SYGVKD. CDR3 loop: CAISYEGQGSYGYTF. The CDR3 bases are TGTGCCATCAGCTACGAGGGACAGGGCTCCTATGGCTACACCTTC.

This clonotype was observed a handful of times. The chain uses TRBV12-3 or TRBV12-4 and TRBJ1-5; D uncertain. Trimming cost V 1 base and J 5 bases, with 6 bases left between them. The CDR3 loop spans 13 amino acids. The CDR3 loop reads CASSLESHQPQHF. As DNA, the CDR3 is TGTGCCAGCAGTTTAGAGAGCCATCAGCCCCAGCATTTT.

CDR3 nucleotides: TGTGCCAGCAGCCACCCAGGGACAGCTGCTGGCTACACCTTC. Its translation: CASSHPGTAAGYTF. The chain recombines TRBV3-1 with TRBJ1-2; 7 nucleotides align to TRBD1. V shed 3 bases and J 7 bases; nucleotides not matched to a gene: 8. Germline lookup yields CDR1 LGHDT and CDR2 YNNKEL (reference sequence). This CDR3 contains 14 residues.

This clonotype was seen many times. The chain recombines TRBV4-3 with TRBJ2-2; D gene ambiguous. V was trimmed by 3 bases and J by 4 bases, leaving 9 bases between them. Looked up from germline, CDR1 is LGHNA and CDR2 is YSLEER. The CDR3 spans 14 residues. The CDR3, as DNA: TGCGCCAGCAGCCACGACGATCCCACCGGGGAGCTGTTTTTT. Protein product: CASSHDDPTGELFF.

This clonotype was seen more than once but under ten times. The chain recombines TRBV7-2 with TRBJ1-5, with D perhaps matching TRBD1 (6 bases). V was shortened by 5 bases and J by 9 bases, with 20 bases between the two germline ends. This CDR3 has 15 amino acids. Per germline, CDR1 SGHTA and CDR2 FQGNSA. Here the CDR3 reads CASSPRGGGHVPQHF. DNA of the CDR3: TGTGCCAGCAGCCCTAGAGGGGGGGGCCATGTGCCCCAGCATTTT.

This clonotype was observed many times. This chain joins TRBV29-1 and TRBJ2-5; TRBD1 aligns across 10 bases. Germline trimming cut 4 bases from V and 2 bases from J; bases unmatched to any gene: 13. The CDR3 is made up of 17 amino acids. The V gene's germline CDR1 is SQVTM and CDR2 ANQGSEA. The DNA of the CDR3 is TGCAGCGTTGGACCGGGAGGTGACAGGGGGCATCAAGAGACCCAGTACTTC. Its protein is CSVGPGGDRGHQETQYF.

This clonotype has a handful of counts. CDR3 region: CASSFGGQGADTQYF. DNA for the CDR3: TGTGCCAGCAGCTTCGGGGGACAGGGGGCAGATACGCAGTATTTT. V and J are TRBV7-2 and TRBJ2-3; 11 positions agree with TRBD1. CDR3 size: 15 residues. The germline gives CDR1 SGHTA, CDR2 FQGNSA. V shed 3 bases and J 4 bases; nucleotides not matched to a gene: 3.

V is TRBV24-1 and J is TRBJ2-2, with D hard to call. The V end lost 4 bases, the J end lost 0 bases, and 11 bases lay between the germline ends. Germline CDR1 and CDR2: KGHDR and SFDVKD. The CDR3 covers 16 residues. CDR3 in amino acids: CATSDPGAPNTGELFF. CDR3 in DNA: TGTGCCACCAGTGACCCCGGAGCACCGAACACCGGGGAGCTGTTTTTT.

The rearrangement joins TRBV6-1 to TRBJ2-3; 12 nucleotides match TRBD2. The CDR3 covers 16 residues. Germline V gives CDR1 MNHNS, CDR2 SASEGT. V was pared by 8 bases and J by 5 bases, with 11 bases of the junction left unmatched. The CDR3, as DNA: TGTGCCAGCCGCAATAACGGACTAGCGGGAAAAGATACGCAGTATTTT. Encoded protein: CASRNNGLAGKDTQYF.

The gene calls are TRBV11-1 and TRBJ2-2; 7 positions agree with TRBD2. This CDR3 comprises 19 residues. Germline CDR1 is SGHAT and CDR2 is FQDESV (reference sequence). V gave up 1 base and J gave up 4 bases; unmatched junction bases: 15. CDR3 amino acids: CASSLGLVVAGPTTGELFF. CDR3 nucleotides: TGTGCCAGCAGCTTAGGATTAGTGGTAGCGGGTCCGACCACCGGGGAGCTGTTTTTT.

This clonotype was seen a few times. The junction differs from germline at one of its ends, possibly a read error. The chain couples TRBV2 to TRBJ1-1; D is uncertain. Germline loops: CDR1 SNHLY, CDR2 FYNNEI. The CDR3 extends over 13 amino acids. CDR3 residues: CASRAYPYTGAFF. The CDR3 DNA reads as TGTGCCAGCAGAGCCTATCCCTATACTGGAGCTTTCTTT.

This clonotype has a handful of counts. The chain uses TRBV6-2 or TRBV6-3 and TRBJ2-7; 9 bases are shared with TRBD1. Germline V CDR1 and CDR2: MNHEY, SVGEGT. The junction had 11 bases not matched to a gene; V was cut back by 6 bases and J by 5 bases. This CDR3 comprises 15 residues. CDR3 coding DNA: TGTGCCAGCAGCTCTCCCGGGACAGGGCGGGACGAGCAGTACTTC. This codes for CASSSPGTGRDEQYF.

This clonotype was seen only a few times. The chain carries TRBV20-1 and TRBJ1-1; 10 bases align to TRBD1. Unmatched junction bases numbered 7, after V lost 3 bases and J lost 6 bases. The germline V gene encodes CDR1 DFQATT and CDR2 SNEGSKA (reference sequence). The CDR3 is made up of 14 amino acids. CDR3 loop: CSASRGQGKAEAFF. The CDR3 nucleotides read TGCAGTGCTAGTAGGGGACAGGGGAAGGCTGAAGCTTTCTTT.

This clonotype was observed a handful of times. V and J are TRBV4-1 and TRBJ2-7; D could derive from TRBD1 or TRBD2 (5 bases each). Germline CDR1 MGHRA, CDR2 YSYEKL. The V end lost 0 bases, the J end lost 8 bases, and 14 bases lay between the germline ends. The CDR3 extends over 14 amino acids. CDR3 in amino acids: CASSQDGGVSQQYF. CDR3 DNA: TGCGCCAGCAGCCAAGATGGGGGAGTTTCTCAGCAGTACTTC.

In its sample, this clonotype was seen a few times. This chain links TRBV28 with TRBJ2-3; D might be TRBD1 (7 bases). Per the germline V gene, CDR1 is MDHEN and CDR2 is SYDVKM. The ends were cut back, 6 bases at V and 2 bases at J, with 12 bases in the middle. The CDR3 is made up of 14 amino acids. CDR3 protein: CASRPGGSTDTQYF. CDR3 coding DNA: TGTGCCAGCAGGCCAGGGGGGTCCACAGATACGCAGTATTTT.